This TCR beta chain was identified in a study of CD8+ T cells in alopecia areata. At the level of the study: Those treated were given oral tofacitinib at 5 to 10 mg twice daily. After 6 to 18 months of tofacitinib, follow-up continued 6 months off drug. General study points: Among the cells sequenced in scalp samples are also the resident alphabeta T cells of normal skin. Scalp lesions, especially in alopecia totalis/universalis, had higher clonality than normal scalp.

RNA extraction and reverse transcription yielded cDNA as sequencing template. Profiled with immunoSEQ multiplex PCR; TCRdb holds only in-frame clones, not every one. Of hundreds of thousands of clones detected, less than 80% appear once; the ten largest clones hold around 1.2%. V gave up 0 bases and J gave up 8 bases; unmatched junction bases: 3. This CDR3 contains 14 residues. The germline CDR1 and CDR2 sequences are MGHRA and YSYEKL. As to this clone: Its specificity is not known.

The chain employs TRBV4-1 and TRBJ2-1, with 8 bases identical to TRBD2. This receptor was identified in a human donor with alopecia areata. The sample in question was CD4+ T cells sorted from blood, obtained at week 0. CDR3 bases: TGCGCCAGCAGCCAAGATCGGGGGGGCGATGAGCAGTTCTTC. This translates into CASSQDRGGDEQFF.